This TCR beta chain was identified during a study of vaccination and CD4 T cells after COVID-19. Looked up from germline, CDR1 is SGHTA and CDR2 is FQGNSA. The V gene lost 6 bases and the J gene lost 6 bases, with 14 bases spanning the gap. The CDR3 length is 14 residues. CD4+ T cells that had been cultured provided DNA sequenced with the Oncomine TCR Beta short-read assay. MiXCR, applied by TCRdb to the PCR reads, yields one record per CDR3 protein. The sample gives roughly 10,000 distinct CDR3 sequences, about 44% of which show up once; roughly 25% is in the top ten. Specified treatment: approximately 11-day PBMC culture with coronavirus spike peptide pools or control peptides (ViraFEST assay). The unexposed donor provided CD4+ T cells, which were taken before the COVID-19 pandemic (2011-2018). In its sample, this clonotype was seen a few times. Its antigen is not known.

The sequence derives from a human donor in good health. Input material: CD4+ T cells from blood, cultured in vitro. The rearrangement links TRBV7-2 to TRBJ2-2; perhaps TRBD1 as D (6 bases). In nucleotides, the CDR3 is TGTGCCAGCAGTCCCGACAGGATATCCGGGGAGCTGTTTTTT. As protein: CASSPDRISGELFF.